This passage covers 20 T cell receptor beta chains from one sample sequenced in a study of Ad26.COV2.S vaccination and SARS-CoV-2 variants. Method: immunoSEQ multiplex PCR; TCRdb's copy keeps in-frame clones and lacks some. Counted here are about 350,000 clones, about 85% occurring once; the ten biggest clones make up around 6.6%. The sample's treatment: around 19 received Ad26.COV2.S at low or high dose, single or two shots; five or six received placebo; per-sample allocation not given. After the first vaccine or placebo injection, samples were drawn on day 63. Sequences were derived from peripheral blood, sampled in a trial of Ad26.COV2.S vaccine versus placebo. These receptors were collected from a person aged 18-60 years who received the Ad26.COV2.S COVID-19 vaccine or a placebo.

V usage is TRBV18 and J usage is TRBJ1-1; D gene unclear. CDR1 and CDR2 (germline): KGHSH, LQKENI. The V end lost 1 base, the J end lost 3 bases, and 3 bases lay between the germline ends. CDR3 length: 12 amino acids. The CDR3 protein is CASSPQDTEAFF. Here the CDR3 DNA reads TGTGCCAGCTCACCACAGGACACTGAAGCTTTCTTT.

The CDR3 loop reads CASSPRDRGPSDEQFF. CDR3 DNA sequence: TGTGCCAGCAGCCCCCGGGACAGGGGGCCTTCAGATGAGCAGTTCTTC. The chain carries TRBV11-3 and TRBJ2-1; 12 bases align to TRBD1. With 5 bases clipped from V and 8 bases from J, the junction kept 10 bases outside the gene matches. Germline CDR1 and CDR2: SGHNT and YENEEA. This CDR3 spans 16 amino acids.

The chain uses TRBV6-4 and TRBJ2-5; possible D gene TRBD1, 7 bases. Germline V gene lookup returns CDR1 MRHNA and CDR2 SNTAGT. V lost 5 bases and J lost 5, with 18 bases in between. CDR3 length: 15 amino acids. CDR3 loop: CASSRTGQAGETQYF. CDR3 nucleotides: TGTGCCAGCAGTCGGACCGGACAGGCGGGGGAGACCCAGTACTTC.

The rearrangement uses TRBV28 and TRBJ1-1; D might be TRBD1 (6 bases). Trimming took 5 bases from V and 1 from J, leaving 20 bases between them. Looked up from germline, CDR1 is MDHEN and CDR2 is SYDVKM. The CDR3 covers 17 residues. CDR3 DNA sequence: TGTGCCAGCAGTCCGCCCTGGGGGGCGTTTGGGAACACTGAAGCTTTCTTT. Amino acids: CASSPPWGAFGNTEAFF.

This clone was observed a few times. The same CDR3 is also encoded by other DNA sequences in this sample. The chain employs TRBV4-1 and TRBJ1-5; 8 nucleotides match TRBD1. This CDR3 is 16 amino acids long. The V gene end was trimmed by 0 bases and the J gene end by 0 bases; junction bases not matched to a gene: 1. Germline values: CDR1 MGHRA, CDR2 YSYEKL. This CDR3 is CASSQEGTGSNQPQHF. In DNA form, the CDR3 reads TGCGCCAGCAGCCAAGAGGGGACAGGTAGCAATCAGCCCCAGCATTTT.

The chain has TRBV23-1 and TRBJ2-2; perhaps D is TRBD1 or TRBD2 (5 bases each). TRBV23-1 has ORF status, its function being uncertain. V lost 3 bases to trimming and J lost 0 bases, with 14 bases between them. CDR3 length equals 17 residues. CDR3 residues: CASSHRGPRTNTGELFF. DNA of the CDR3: TGCGCCAGCAGTCATCGGGGACCGCGTACGAACACCGGGGAGCTGTTTTTT.

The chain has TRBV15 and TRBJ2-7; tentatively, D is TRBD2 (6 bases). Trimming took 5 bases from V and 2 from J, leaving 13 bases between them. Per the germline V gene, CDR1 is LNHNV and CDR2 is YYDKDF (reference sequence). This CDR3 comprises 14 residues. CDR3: CATSPRGSAYEQYF. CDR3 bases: TGTGCCACCAGCCCGCGGGGCAGCGCCTACGAGCAGTACTTC.

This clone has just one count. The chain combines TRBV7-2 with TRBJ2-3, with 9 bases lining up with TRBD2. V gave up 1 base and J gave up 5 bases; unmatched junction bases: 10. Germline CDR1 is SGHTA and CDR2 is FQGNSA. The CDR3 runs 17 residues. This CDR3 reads CASSLDIAGGRRDTQYF. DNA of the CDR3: TGTGCCAGCAGCTTAGATATTGCGGGAGGGAGGAGAGATACGCAGTATTTT.

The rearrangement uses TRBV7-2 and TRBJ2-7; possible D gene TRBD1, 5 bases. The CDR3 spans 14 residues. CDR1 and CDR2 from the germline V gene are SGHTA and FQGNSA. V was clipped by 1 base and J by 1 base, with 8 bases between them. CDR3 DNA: TGTGCCAGCAGCTTAGTAGGGGCATCCTACGAGCAGTACTTC. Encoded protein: CASSLVGASYEQYF.

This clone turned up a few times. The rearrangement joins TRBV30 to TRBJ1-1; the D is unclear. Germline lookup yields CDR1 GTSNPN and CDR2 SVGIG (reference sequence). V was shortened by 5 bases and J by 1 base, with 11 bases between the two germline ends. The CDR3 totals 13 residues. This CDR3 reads CAWCPSENTEAFF. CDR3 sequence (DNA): TGTGCCTGGTGTCCGTCGGAGAACACTGAAGCTTTCTTT.

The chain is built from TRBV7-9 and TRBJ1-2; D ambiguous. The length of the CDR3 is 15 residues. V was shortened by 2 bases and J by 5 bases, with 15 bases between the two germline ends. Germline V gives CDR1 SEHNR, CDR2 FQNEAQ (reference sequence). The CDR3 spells CASSLLGRGVYGYTF. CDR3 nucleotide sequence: TGTGCCAGCAGCTTACTCGGCCGTGGGGTTTATGGCTACACCTTC.

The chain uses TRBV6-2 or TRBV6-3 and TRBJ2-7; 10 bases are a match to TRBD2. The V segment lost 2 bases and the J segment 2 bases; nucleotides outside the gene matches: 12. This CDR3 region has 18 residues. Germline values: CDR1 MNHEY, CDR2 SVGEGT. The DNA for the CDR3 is TGTGCCAGCAGTTACAATCCTCCTTTCCTAGCGGGAGCCTACGAGCAGTACTTC. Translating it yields CASSYNPPFLAGAYEQYF.

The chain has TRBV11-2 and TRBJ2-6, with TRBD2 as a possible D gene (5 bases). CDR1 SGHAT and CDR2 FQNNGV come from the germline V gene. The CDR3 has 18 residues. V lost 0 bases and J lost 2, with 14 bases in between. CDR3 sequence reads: CASSLESGLGPGANVLTF. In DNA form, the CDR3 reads TGTGCCAGCAGCTTAGAGTCGGGGTTGGGCCCTGGGGCCAACGTCCTGACTTTC.

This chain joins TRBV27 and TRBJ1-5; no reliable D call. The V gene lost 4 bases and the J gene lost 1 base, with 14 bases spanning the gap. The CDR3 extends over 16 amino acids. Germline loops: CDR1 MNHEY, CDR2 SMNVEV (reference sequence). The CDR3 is CASSSLVGGSNQPQHF. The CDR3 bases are TGTGCCAGCAGTTCCCTGGTGGGTGGAAGCAATCAGCCCCAGCATTTT.

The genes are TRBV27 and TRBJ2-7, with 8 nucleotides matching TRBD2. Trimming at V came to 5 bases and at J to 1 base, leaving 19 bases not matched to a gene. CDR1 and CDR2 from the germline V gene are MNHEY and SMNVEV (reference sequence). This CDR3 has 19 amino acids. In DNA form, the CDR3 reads TGTGCCAGCAGTATGACAGGAGGGGCCATTGGCGGGGGGTCCTACGAGCAGTACTTC. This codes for CASSMTGGAIGGGSYEQYF.

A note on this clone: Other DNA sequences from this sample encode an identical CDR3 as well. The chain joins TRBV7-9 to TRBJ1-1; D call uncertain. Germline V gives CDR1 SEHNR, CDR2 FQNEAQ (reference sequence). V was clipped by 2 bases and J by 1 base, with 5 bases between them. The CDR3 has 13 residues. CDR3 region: CASSLSGNTEAFF. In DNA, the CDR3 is TGTGCCAGCAGCTTATCAGGGAACACTGAAGCTTTCTTT.

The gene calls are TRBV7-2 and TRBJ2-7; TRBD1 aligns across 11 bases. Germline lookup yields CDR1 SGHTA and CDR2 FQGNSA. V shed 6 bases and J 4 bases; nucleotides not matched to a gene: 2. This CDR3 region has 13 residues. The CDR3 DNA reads TGTGCCAGCAGAGGACAGGGGGCTTACGAGCAGTACTTC. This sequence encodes CASRGQGAYEQYF.

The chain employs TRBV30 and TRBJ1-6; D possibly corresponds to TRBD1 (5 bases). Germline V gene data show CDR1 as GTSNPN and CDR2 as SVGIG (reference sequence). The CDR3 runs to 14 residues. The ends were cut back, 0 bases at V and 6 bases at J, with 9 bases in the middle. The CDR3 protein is CAWSVPDTNSPLHF. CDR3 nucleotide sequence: TGTGCCTGGAGTGTACCGGACACTAATTCACCCCTCCACTTT.

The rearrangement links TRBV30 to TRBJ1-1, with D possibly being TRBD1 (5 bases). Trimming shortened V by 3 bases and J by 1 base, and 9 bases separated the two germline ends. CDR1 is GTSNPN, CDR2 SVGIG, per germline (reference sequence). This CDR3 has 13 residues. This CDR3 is CAWRGTKNTEAFF. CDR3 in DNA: TGTGCCTGGAGAGGGACCAAGAACACTGAAGCTTTCTTT.

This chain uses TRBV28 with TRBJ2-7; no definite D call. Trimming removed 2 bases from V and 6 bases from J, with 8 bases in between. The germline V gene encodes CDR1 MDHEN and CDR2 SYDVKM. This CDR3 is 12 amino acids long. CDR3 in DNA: TGTGCCAGCAGTTTAACTCAGGCCGAGCAGTACTTC. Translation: CASSLTQAEQYF.